A single sample gave rise to the 2 T cell receptor beta chains below, sequenced in a study of T cell responses to AZD1222 COVID-19 vaccine (dated by TCRdb to about 2021). This sample's time point label indicates: baseline before first vaccination. Receptor amplification or capture employed the immunoSEQ multiplex PCR assay. This is the immuneACCESS table as TCRdb keeps it, with only in-frame sequences that have V and J called. A part of the clones is gone; compared with another copy, unresolved V genes explain less than half, and the rest is unexplained. The sample contains about 120,000 clones, roughly 93% of them found a single time. Of the sample, over 2.5% is held by the ten largest clones. The source was peripheral blood, collected on day 0 of AZD1222 vaccination. These receptors originate from an adult in good health.

The rearrangement joins TRBV3-1 (or the pseudogene TRBV3-2) to TRBJ1-6; TRBD1 is a possible D gene (5 bases). CDR3 length equals 13 residues. Germline CDR1 and CDR2: LGHDT and YNNKEL (reference sequence). V was clipped by 1 base and J by 10 bases, with 8 bases between them. The CDR3 DNA is TGTGCCAGCAGCCAAGTCAGGGAGTCACCCCTCCACTTT. As protein: CASSQVRESPLHF.

J is TRBJ2-3 and V is TRBV5-1, with D unresolved. Trimming took 5 bases from V and 2 from J, leaving 12 bases between them. This CDR3 has 14 amino acids. CDR1 is SGHRS, CDR2 YFSETQ, per germline. This chain's CDR3 is CASSEDLSTDTQYF. The CDR3 bases are TGCGCCAGCAGTGAGGACCTTTCCACAGATACGCAGTATTTT.